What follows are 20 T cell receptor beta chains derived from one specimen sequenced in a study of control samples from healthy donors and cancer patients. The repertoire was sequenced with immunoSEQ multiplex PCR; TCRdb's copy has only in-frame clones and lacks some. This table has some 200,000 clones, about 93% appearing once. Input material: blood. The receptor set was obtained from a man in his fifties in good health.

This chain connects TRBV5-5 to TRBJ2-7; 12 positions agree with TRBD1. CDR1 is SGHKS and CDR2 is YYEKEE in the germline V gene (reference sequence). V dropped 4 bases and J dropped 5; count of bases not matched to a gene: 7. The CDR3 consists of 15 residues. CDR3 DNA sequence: TGTGCCAGCAGCACTAGGGGGACAGGGGGCGACGAGCAGTACTTC. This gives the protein CASSTRGTGGDEQYF.

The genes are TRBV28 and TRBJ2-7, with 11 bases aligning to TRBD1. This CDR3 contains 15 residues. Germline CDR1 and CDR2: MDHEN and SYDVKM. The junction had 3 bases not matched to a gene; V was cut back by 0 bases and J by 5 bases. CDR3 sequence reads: CASSLWGQGEDEQYF. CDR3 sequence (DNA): TGTGCCAGCAGTTTATGGGGACAGGGGGAGGACGAGCAGTACTTC. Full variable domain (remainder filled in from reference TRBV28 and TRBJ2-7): DVKVTQSSRYLVKRTGEKVFLECVQDMDHENMFWYRQDPGLGLRLIYFSYDVKMKEKGDIPEGYSVSREKKERFSLILESASTNQTSMYLCASSLWGQGEDEQYFGPGTRLTVT.

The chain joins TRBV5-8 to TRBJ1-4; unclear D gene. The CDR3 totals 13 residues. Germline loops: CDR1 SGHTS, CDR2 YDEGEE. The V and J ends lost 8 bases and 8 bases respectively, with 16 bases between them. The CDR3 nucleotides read TGTGCCAGTCCAGGCGCAGGAAAAGAAAAACTGTTTTTT. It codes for CASPGAGKEKLFF.

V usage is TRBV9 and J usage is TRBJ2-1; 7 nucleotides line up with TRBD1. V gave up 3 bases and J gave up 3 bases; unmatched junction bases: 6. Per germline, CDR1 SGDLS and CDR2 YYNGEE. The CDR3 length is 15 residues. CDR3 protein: CASSAWDSSYNEQFF. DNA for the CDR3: TGTGCCAGCAGCGCCTGGGACAGCAGCTACAATGAGCAGTTCTTC.

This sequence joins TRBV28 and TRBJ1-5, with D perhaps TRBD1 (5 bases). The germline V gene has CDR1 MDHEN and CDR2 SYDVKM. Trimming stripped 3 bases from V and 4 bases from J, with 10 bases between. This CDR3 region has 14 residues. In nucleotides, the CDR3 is TGTGCCAGCAGTTTGGTGGACAAAAATCAGCCCCAGCATTTT. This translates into CASSLVDKNQPQHF.

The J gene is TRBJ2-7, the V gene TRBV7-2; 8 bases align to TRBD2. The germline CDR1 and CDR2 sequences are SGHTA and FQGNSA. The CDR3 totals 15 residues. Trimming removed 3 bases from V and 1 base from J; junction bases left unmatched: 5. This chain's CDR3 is CASSFGRGASYEQYF. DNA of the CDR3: TGTGCCAGCAGCTTCGGGCGGGGGGCTTCCTACGAGCAGTACTTC.

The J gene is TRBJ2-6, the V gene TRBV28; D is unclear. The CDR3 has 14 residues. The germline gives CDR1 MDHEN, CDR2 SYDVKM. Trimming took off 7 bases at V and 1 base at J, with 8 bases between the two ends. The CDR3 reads CASKILSGANVLTF. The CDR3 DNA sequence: TGTGCCAGCAAAATACTATCTGGGGCCAACGTCCTGACTTTC.

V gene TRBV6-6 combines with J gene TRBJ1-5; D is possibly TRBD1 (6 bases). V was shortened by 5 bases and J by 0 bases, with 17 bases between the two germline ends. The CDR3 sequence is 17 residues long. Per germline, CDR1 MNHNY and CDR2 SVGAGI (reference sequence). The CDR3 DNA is TGTGCCAGCAGTCCTACCGGGACAAAGCTTAGCAATCAGCCCCAGCATTTT. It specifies CASSPTGTKLSNQPQHF.

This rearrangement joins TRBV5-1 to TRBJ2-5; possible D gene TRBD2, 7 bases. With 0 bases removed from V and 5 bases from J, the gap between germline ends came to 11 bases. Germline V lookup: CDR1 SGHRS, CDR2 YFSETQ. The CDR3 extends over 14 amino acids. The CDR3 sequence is CASSLGGGWETQYF. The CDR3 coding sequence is TGCGCCAGCAGCTTGGGCGGGGGCTGGGAGACCCAGTACTTC. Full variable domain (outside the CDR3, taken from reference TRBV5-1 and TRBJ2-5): KAGVTQTPRYLIKTRGQQVTLSCSPISGHRSVSWYQQTPGQGLQFLFEYFSETQRNKGNFPGRFSGRQFSNSRSEMNVSTLELGDSALYLCASSLGGGWETQYFGPGTRLLVL.

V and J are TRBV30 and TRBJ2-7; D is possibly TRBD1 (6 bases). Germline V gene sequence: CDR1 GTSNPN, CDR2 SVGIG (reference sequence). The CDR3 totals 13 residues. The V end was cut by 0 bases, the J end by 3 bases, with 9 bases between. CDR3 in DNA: TGTGCCTGGAGTGTAGTACAGGGCTACGAGCAGTACTTC. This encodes CAWSVVQGYEQYF.

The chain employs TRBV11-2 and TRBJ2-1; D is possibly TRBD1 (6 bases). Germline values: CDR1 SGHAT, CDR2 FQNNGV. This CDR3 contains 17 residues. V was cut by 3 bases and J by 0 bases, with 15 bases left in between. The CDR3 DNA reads TGTGCCAGCAGCTTCAAGCCCCAGGGGAGCTCCTACAATGAGCAGTTCTTC. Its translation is CASSFKPQGSSYNEQFF. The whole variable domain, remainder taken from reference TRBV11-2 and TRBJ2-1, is EAGVAQSPRYKIIEKRQSVAFWCNPISGHATLYWYQQILGQGPKLLIQFQNNGVVDDSQLPKDRFSAERLKGVDSTLKIQPAKLEDSAVYLCASSFKPQGSSYNEQFFGPGTRLTVL.

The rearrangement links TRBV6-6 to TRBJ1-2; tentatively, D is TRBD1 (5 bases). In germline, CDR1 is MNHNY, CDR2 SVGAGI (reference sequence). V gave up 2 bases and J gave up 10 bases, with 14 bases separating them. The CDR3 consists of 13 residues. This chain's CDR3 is CASSYLGTDVYTF. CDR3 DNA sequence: TGTGCCAGCAGTTACCTCGGGACGGACGTCTACACCTTC.

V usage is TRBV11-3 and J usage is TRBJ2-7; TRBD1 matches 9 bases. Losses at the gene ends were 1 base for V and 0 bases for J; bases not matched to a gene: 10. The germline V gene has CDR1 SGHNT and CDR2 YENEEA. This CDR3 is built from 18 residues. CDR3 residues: CASSLGTGQGSPSYEQYV. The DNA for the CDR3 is TGTGCCAGCAGCTTAGGCACCGGACAGGGGAGTCCCTCCTACGAGCAGTACGTC.

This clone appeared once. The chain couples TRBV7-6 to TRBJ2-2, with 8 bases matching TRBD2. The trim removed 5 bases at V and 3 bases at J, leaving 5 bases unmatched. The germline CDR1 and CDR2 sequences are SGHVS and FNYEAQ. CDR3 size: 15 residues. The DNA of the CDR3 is TGTGCCAGCAGCCATACTAGCGGAGACACCGGGGAGCTGTTTTTT. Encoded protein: CASSHTSGDTGELFF.

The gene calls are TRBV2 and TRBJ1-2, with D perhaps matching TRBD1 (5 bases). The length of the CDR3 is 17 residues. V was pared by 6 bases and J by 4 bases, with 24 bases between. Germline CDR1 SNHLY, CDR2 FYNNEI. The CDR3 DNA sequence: TGTGCCAGCAGCGGCTGGACGGGACCCGGGGGATCCTATGGCTACACCTTC. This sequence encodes CASSGWTGPGGSYGYTF.

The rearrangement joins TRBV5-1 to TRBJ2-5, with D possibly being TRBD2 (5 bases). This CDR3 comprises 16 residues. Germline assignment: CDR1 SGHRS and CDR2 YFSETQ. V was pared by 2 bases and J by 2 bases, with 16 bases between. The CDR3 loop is CASSLPRLDSQETQYF. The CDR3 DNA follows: TGCGCCAGCAGCTTACCCCGCCTGGACTCTCAAGAGACCCAGTACTTC.

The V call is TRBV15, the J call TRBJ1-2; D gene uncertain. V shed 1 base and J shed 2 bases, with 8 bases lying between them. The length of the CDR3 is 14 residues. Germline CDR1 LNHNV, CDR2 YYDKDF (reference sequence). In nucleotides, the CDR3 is TGTGCCACCAGCAGAGTGGTACTCAACTATGGCTACACCTTC. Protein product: CATSRVVLNYGYTF.

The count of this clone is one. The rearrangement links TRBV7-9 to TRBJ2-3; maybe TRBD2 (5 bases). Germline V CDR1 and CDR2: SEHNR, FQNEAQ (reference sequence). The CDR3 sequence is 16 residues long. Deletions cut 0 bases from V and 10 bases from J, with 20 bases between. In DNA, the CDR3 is TGTGCCAGCAGCTTAGCTTCGGGAACGGACGTCCAGTCGCAGTATTTT. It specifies CASSLASGTDVQSQYF.

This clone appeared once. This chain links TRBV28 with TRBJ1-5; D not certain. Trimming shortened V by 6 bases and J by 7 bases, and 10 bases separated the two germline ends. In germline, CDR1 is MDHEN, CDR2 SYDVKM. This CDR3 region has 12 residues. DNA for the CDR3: TGTGCCAGCAGGGTCCTGGGGCAGCCCCAGCATTTT. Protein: CASRVLGQPQHF.

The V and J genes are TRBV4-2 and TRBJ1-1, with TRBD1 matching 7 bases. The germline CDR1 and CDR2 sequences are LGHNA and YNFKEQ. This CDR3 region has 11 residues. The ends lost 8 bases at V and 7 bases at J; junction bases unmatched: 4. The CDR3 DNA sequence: TGTGCCAGCGGGACAGTGGATGAAGCTTTCTTT. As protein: CASGTVDEAFF.